This is a list of T cell receptor beta chains from one sample in a study of shared T cell receptors in the human thymus. Some clones are missing from TCRdb's copy, which holds only in-frame ones; the method was immunoSEQ multiplex PCR. Here the sample spans 500,000 to 550,000 clones, about 80% being singletons. This sample also belongs to another study, concerning human thymus T cells.

Material: thymocytes. Every receptor here comes from a boy under three years old with a congenital heart defect. Each CDR3 is given without its conserved first and last residue.

CDR3 length: 12; J gene: TRBJ2-7; V gene: TRBV5-8; CDR3 protein: ASSSRTSPYEQY
CDR3 length: 13; J gene: TRBJ2-2; V gene: TRBV25-1; CDR3 protein: ASSELAGRAGELF
CDR3 length: 15; J gene: TRBJ1-5; V gene: TRBV11-2; CDR3 protein: ASSLVVSRQGDQPQH
CDR3 length: 12; J gene: TRBJ2-1; V gene: TRBV2; CDR3 protein: ASSRYRAYNEQF
CDR3 length: 14; J gene: TRBJ2-1; V gene: TRBV5-6; CDR3 protein: ASSHQTQGGLNEQF
CDR3 length: 13; J gene: TRBJ2-1; V gene: TRBV5-1; CDR3 protein: ASSRDRGSYNEQF
CDR3 length: 12; J gene: TRBJ2-1; V gene: TRBV10-3; CDR3 protein: AISQGTEGNEQF
CDR3 length: 9; J gene: TRBJ2-5; V gene: TRBV29-1; CDR3 protein: SVIREETQY
CDR3 length: 11; J gene: TRBJ1-1; V gene: TRBV7-6; CDR3 protein: ASSPTGVPEAF
CDR3 length: 15; J gene: TRBJ2-3; V gene: TRBV29-1; CDR3 protein: SVEVVGREDSPDTQY
CDR3 length: 17; J gene: TRBJ2-1; V gene: TRBV4-3; CDR3 protein: ASSPRSSGRTSSYNEQF
CDR3 length: 15; J gene: TRBJ2-7; V gene: TRBV4-2; CDR3 protein: ASSQDSLRSGCYEQY
CDR3 length: 9; J gene: TRBJ1-2; V gene: TRBV20-1; CDR3 protein: SASTTSGYT
CDR3 length: 12; J gene: TRBJ2-1; V gene: TRBV5-4; CDR3 protein: ASRWPGTSGEQF
CDR3 length: 12; J gene: TRBJ1-2; V gene: TRBV6-1; CDR3 protein: ASSELDRTYGYT
CDR3 length: 12; J gene: TRBJ2-1; V gene: TRBV5-4; CDR3 protein: ASSCQGLENEQF
CDR3 length: 14; J gene: TRBJ2-1; V gene: TRBV15; CDR3 protein: ATSRDPGISYNEQF
CDR3 length: 16; J gene: TRBJ2-3; V gene: TRBV7-2; CDR3 protein: ASSFSIKLAGGTDTQY
CDR3 length: 13; J gene: TRBJ1-4; V gene: TRBV27; CDR3 protein: ASSLRGGPNEKLF
CDR3 length: 14; J gene: TRBJ1-2; V gene: TRBV6-5; CDR3 protein: ASSYGRGQLNYGYT
CDR3 length: 14; J gene: TRBJ2-7; V gene: TRBV5-1; CDR3 protein: ASSLASTGVTYEQY
CDR3 length: 13; J gene: TRBJ2-3; V gene: TRBV9; CDR3 protein: ASSVSSGEADTQY
CDR3 length: 14; J gene: TRBJ2-5; V gene: TRBV11-3; CDR3 protein: ASSLVRQGDQETQY
CDR3 length: 11; J gene: TRBJ2-1; V gene: TRBV4-1; CDR3 protein: ASSQELRNEQF
CDR3 length: 13; J gene: TRBJ2-2; V gene: TRBV5-4; CDR3 protein: ASSLRGQNTGELF
CDR3 length: 11; J gene: TRBJ2-3; V gene: TRBV29-1; CDR3 protein: SVPGQVTDTQY
CDR3 length: 17; J gene: TRBJ2-7; V gene: TRBV2; CDR3 protein: ASSEMRRVSGEQGYEQY
CDR3 length: 15; J gene: TRBJ1-1; V gene: TRBV29-1; CDR3 protein: SVASLPGQVPNTEAF
CDR3 length: 13; J gene: TRBJ2-7; V gene: TRBV5-1; CDR3 protein: ASSFDRGRSYEQY
CDR3 length: 12; J gene: TRBJ2-7; V gene: TRBV5-6; CDR3 protein: ASSPRRGPIEQY
CDR3 length: 14; J gene: TRBJ2-7; V gene: TRBV4-3; CDR3 protein: ASSQERRVGPYEQY
CDR3 length: 11; J gene: TRBJ1-1; V gene: TRBV19; CDR3 protein: ASSPGTGLEAF
CDR3 length: 12; J gene: TRBJ1-1; V gene: TRBV4-1; CDR3 protein: ASSQVGGQGAAF
CDR3 length: 16; J gene: TRBJ2-1; V gene: TRBV7-8; CDR3 protein: ASSAQIAGAGPYNEQF
CDR3 length: 11; J gene: TRBJ2-5; V gene: TRBV13; CDR3 protein: ASSLRGQETQY
CDR3 length: 14; J gene: TRBJ2-1; V gene: TRBV27; CDR3 protein: ASSFPGTSARDCQF
CDR3 length: 12; J gene: TRBJ2-1; V gene: TRBV27; CDR3 protein: ASSSLAGYTEQF
CDR3 length: 13; J gene: TRBJ1-5; V gene: TRBV19; CDR3 protein: ASSRDRGRRQPQH
CDR3 length: 12; J gene: TRBJ1-1; V gene: TRBV29-1; CDR3 protein: SAEGGPINTEAF
CDR3 length: 13; J gene: TRBJ1-5; V gene: TRBV19; CDR3 protein: ASSINGDNNQPQH
CDR3 length: 12; J gene: TRBJ2-7; V gene: TRBV28; CDR3 protein: ASSFVGRSYEQY
CDR3 length: 14; J gene: TRBJ2-7; V gene: TRBV11-2; CDR3 protein: ASSPSATSVSYEQY
CDR3 length: 13; J gene: TRBJ2-7; V gene: TRBV4-3; CDR3 protein: ASSPRGGEIYEQY
CDR3 length: 14; J gene: TRBJ2-7; V gene: TRBV5-1; CDR3 protein: ASSAALLWGGGEQY
CDR3 length: 11; J gene: TRBJ2-7; V gene: TRBV27; CDR3 protein: ASSSSGVYEQY
CDR3 length: 10; J gene: TRBJ1-1; V gene: TRBV4-1; CDR3 protein: ASSQGRTGRF
CDR3 length: 14; J gene: TRBJ2-3; V gene: TRBV28; CDR3 protein: ASSPLARHFADTQY